Included here is one T cell receptor beta chain sequence, with context. The antigen remains undetermined. This entry is derived from a study of radiotherapy plus CTLA-4 blockade in lung cancer. Receiving focal radiation plus CTLA-4 blockade with ipilimumab were patients who had chemo-refractory metastatic non-small-cell lung cancer. V lost 4 bases and J 3 bases, leaving 12 bases between the germline ends. This CDR3 is 14 amino acids long. The V gene's germline CDR1 is LNHDA and CDR2 SQIVND (reference sequence). Generated by immunoSEQ multiplex PCR, the TCRdb table keeps only in-frame clones and is missing some. The sample has tens of thousands of clones; 65% to 90% are singletons. Study observations and caveats: The authors reported that early blood T cell clone dynamics, with interferon-beta, best predicted response. Tumor-derived TCR clones expanded in blood after radiotherapy plus ipilimumab.

The receptor's source is a human donor with non-small cell lung cancer whose response to radiotherapy plus ipilimumab could not be evaluated. The rearrangement links TRBV19 to TRBJ1-1; possibly TRBD1 for D (5 bases). This sample comprised peripheral blood, obtained from a patient treated with radiotherapy plus ipilimumab. The CDR3 region is CASSKLGEDTEAFF. The DNA of the CDR3 is TGTGCCAGTAGTAAGTTAGGGGAGGACACTGAAGCTTTCTTT.